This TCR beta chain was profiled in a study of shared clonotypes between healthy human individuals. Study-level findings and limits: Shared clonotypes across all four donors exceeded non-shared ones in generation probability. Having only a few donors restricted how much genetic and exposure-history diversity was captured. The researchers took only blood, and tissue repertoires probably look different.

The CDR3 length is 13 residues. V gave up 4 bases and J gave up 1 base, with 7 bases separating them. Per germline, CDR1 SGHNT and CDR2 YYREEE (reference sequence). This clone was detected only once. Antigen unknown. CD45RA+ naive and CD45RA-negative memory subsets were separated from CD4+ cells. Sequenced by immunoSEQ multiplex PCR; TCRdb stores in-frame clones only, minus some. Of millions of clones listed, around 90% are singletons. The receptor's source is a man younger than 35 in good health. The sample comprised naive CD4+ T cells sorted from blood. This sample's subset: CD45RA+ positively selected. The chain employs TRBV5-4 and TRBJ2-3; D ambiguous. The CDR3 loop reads CASSPERTDTQYF. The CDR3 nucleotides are TGTGCCAGCAGCCCTGAGCGCACAGATACGCAGTATTTT. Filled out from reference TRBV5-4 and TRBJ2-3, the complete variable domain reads ETGVTQSPTHLIKTRGQQVTLRCSSQSGHNTVSWYQQALGQGPQFIFQYYREEENGRGNFPPRFSGLQFPNYSSELNVNALELDDSALYLCASSPERTDTQYFGPGTRLTVL.